The 27 T cell receptor beta chains below all came from one sample that was sequenced in a study of shared clonotypes between healthy human individuals. Positive CCR7 selection of CD45RO-negative cells yielded the naive CD8 cells, and terminally differentiated effector memory CD45RA+ cells were excluded. Only in-frame clones appear in the TCRdb table, and some are missing; sequencing was by immunoSEQ multiplex PCR. The repertoire holds approximately 590,000 clones, just under 97% seen once, with around 0.11% in the top ten. What was sequenced was naive CD8+ T cells sorted from blood. These receptor sequences come from a woman under 40 in good health.

This chain joins TRBV11-2 and TRBJ1-5, with D tentatively TRBD1 (5 bases). CDR1 and CDR2 (germline): SGHAT, FQNNGV. The CDR3 runs to 14 residues. Trimming took off 4 bases at V and 3 bases at J, with 10 bases between the two ends. In DNA form, the CDR3 reads TGTGCCAGCAGCTGGGACGGACCCAATCAGCCCCAGCATTTT. The encoded protein is CASSWDGPNQPQHF.

The rearrangement joins TRBV28 to TRBJ2-7, with TRBD2 as a possible D gene (6 bases). The CDR3 is 13 amino acids. Germline CDR1 is MDHEN and CDR2 is SYDVKM. V lost 8 bases to trimming and J lost 4 bases, with 15 bases between them. The CDR3 protein is CASYAGRGYEQYF. The CDR3 nucleotides are TGTGCCAGCTACGCAGGTCGGGGGTACGAGCAGTACTTC.

The rearrangement joins TRBV11-1 to TRBJ2-1; D might be TRBD1 (6 bases). The CDR3 loop spans 13 amino acids. Trimming removed 5 bases from V and 7 bases from J, with 12 bases in between. CDR1 SGHAT and CDR2 FQDESV come from the germline V gene (reference sequence). In DNA form, the CDR3 reads TGTGCCAGCAGCACGCACAGGGTTAATGAGCAGTTCTTC. It encodes CASSTHRVNEQFF.

The genes are TRBV7-3 and TRBJ2-7; D is unresolved. CDR1 is SGHTA and CDR2 is FQGTGA in the germline V gene. V dropped 5 bases and J dropped 6 bases, with 14 bases sitting between them. This CDR3 contains 13 residues. In DNA form, the CDR3 reads TGTGCCAGCAGCGCAGCTTCTGAGGTCGAGCAGTACTTC. Translation: CASSAASEVEQYF.

The rearrangement uses TRBV5-1 and TRBJ2-1; 7 bases agree with TRBD1. This CDR3 is 11 amino acids long. Germline-derived CDR1 and CDR2 are SGHRS and YFSETQ. V gave up 10 bases and J gave up 6 bases; unmatched junction bases: 4. The CDR3 DNA sequence: TGCGCCTCTTACAGGGGCAATGAGCAGTTCTTC. This encodes CASYRGNEQFF.

The chain links TRBV7-9 to TRBJ2-1, with TRBD2 as a possible D gene (5 bases). V was pared by 1 base and J by 6 bases, with 13 bases between. This CDR3 contains 15 residues. Germline lookup yields CDR1 SEHNR and CDR2 FQNEAQ (reference sequence). In DNA, the CDR3 is TGTGCCAGCAGCTTAGTGGTTAGCGAGAGCAATGAGCAGTTCTTC. Translated: CASSLVVSESNEQFF.

The V call is TRBV5-1, the J call TRBJ2-1, with 11 positions matching TRBD1. Losses at the gene ends were 2 bases for V and 6 bases for J; bases not matched to a gene: 4. CDR3 length: 15 residues. Germline lookup yields CDR1 SGHRS and CDR2 YFSETQ. As DNA, the CDR3 is TGCGCCAGCAGCTTCGCCGGGACAGGGGGCAATGAGCAGTTCTTC. This gives the protein CASSFAGTGGNEQFF.

The chain links TRBV5-1 to TRBJ2-3; TRBD1 matches at 11 bases. The germline CDR1 and CDR2 sequences are SGHRS and YFSETQ. The CDR3 loop spans 14 amino acids. J gave up 5 bases and V 5 bases, and 4 bases lay outside the gene matches. In DNA, the CDR3 is TGCGCCAGCAGACGGGGACAGGGGGGAGATACGCAGTATTTT. Its translation is CASRRGQGGDTQYF.

The rearrangement uses TRBV19 and TRBJ1-5, with a tentative D call TRBD1 (5 bases). Between the trimmed V and J ends, which lost 2 bases and 4 bases, there was a span of 12 bases. There are 15 residues in the CDR3. Germline-derived CDR1 and CDR2 are LNHDA and SQIVND (reference sequence). CDR3 amino acids: CASSITGGINQPQHF. CDR3 in DNA: TGTGCCAGTAGTATAACAGGAGGGATTAATCAGCCCCAGCATTTT.

As to this clone: The sample carries other DNA sequences with the same CDR3. The V and J genes are TRBV27 and TRBJ2-7, with D maybe TRBD2 (6 bases). The germline V gene has CDR1 MNHEY and CDR2 SMNVEV (reference sequence). V was pared by 0 bases and J by 1 base, with 7 bases between. The CDR3 loop spans 14 amino acids. CDR3 residues: CASSLSGSSYEQYF. CDR3 nucleotides: TGTGCCAGCAGTTTATCCGGGAGTTCCTACGAGCAGTACTTC.

CDR3: CASSLTSGPRDEQFF. The CDR3 DNA reads as TGCGCCAGCAGCTTGACTAGCGGACCACGGGATGAGCAGTTCTTC. The J gene is TRBJ2-1, the V gene TRBV5-1; 8 nucleotides agree with TRBD2. Germline trimming cut 1 base from V and 8 bases from J; bases unmatched to any gene: 8. CDR1 SGHRS and CDR2 YFSETQ come from the germline V gene. The CDR3 contains 15 residues.

The chain carries TRBV4-1 and TRBJ2-7, with 8 positions matching TRBD1. Germline CDR1 MGHRA, CDR2 YSYEKL. V was pared by 5 bases and J by 5 bases, with 8 bases of the junction left unmatched. There are 14 residues in the CDR3. CDR3 residues: CASSARGQENEQYF. The CDR3 coding sequence is TGCGCCAGCAGCGCCAGGGGGCAAGAAAACGAGCAGTACTTC.

In this sample, this clone turned up a few times. Other DNA sequences of this sample code for an identical CDR3. The chain carries TRBV5-8 and TRBJ1-1; the D is unclear. Germline-derived CDR1 and CDR2 are SGHTS and YDEGEE. The CDR3 loop spans 11 amino acids. V was trimmed by 4 bases and J by 0 bases, leaving 1 base between them. The DNA for the CDR3 is TGTGCCAGCAGCCTGAACACTGAAGCTTTCTTT. Amino acid sequence: CASSLNTEAFF.

The V gene is TRBV30, the J gene TRBJ2-1; D not certain. V lost 2 bases to trimming and J lost 0 bases, with 8 bases between them. Germline V gene lookup returns CDR1 GTSNPN and CDR2 SVGIG (reference sequence). The CDR3 spans 14 residues. This CDR3 reads CAWSYLSSYNEQFF. The CDR3 DNA sequence: TGTGCCTGGAGTTACCTTAGCTCCTACAATGAGCAGTTCTTC.

CDR3: CASSLYLWGTGSGNEQFF. The CDR3, as DNA: TGTGCCAGCAGTTTATATCTTTGGGGGACAGGGTCTGGCAATGAGCAGTTCTTC. This sequence joins TRBV28 and TRBJ2-1; 9 bases are a match to TRBD1. CDR3 length: 18 amino acids. Germline assignment: CDR1 MDHEN and CDR2 SYDVKM. J gave up 6 bases and V 1 base, and 13 bases lay outside the gene matches.

The CDR3, as DNA: TGCGCCAGCAGCTTGGCGTCCGAGGGACAGGGCACAGATACGCAGTATTTT. Its translation: CASSLASEGQGTDTQYF. The chain recombines TRBV5-1 with TRBJ2-3; 8 bases map to TRBD1. CDR3 length: 17 amino acids. Germline CDR1 reads SGHRS; CDR2 reads YFSETQ. Unmatched junction bases numbered 7, after V lost 0 bases and J lost 1 base.

The J gene is TRBJ2-2, the V gene TRBV11-2, with D unclear. This CDR3 is built from 14 residues. Germline CDR1 reads SGHAT; CDR2 reads FQNNGV. Trimming left V 0 bases short and J 2 bases short, with 4 bases between. CDR3 sequence reads: CASSLEHNTGELFF. The DNA for the CDR3 is TGTGCCAGCAGCTTAGAACACAACACCGGGGAGCTGTTTTTT. The full variable domain, with the rest looked up from reference TRBV11-2 and TRBJ2-2, is EAGVAQSPRYKIIEKRQSVAFWCNPISGHATLYWYQQILGQGPKLLIQFQNNGVVDDSQLPKDRFSAERLKGVDSTLKIQPAKLEDSAVYLCASSLEHNTGELFFGEGSRLTVL.

This clone was counted between two and nine times. The chain is built from TRBV28 and TRBJ2-2; no reliable D call. Trimming removed 4 bases from V and 6 bases from J, with 6 bases in between. Germline CDR1 reads MDHEN; CDR2 reads SYDVKM. CDR3 length equals 12 residues. The CDR3 here is CASSSFPGELFF. In DNA form, the CDR3 reads TGTGCCAGCAGTTCTTTCCCCGGGGAGCTGTTTTTT. The full variable domain, in which reference TRBV28 and TRBJ2-2 provide the parts outside the CDR3, is DVKVTQSSRYLVKRTGEKVFLECVQDMDHENMFWYRQDPGLGLRLIYFSYDVKMKEKGDIPEGYSVSREKKERFSLILESASTNQTSMYLCASSSFPGELFFGEGSRLTVL.

This clone was found once. The junction departs from the called germline gene at one end, perhaps through a read error. The V and J genes are TRBV27 and TRBJ2-7; 7 positions match TRBD1. The CDR3 runs to 15 residues. Germline CDR1 and CDR2: MNHEY and SMNVEV (reference sequence). The CDR3 DNA is TGTGCCAGCAGTTCCCCTAGACAGGGCTCCCACGAGCAGTACTTC. The encoded protein is CASSSPRQGSHEQYF.

This clone was recorded only once. This chain uses TRBV7-9 with TRBJ2-2; TRBD1 might be the D (6 bases). Trimming cost V 3 bases and J 4 bases, with 12 bases left between them. The CDR3 totals 15 residues. Germline CDR1 is SEHNR and CDR2 is FQNEAQ (reference sequence). Written as DNA, the CDR3 is TGTGCCAGCAGCTTTCCCATAGGGGGCACCGGGGAGCTGTTTTTT. Its protein product is CASSFPIGGTGELFF.

The chain is built from TRBV6-5 and TRBJ2-1, with D hard to call. The CDR3 contains 12 residues. Germline assignment: CDR1 MNHEY and CDR2 SVGAGI. Trimming pared 0 bases from V and 8 bases from J, leaving 5 bases between. The CDR3 here is CASSYSQYEQFF. CDR3 in DNA: TGTGCCAGCAGTTACTCACAGTATGAGCAGTTCTTC.

As concerns this clone: The sample carries other DNA sequences with the same CDR3. The chain recombines TRBV28 with TRBJ1-1, with D possibly matching TRBD1 (6 bases). This CDR3 comprises 13 residues. Germline V gene sequence: CDR1 MDHEN, CDR2 SYDVKM. Trimming shortened V by 8 bases and J by 2 bases, and 12 bases separated the two germline ends. CDR3 sequence: CASSPRGNTEAFF. The CDR3 nucleotides read TGTGCCAGCTCCCCCAGGGGTAACACTGAAGCTTTCTTT.

J is TRBJ2-1 and V is TRBV7-8; tentative D call: TRBD2 (6 bases). Germline V gene lookup returns CDR1 SGHVS and CDR2 FQNEAQ. The V end lost 3 bases, the J end lost 4 bases, and 13 bases lay between the germline ends. CDR3 length: 15 residues. Written as DNA, the CDR3 is TGTGCCAGCAGCTTTAGGGAGGTGGATTACAATGAGCAGTTCTTC. Translation gives CASSFREVDYNEQFF.

V gene TRBV28 combines with J gene TRBJ1-5; D gene ambiguous. The germline V gene has CDR1 MDHEN and CDR2 SYDVKM. The V and J ends lost 6 bases and 0 bases respectively, with 15 bases between them. The CDR3 is 16 residues long. The CDR3 protein is CASSSLLIHSNQPQHF. The CDR3 nucleotides are TGTGCCAGCAGCTCTCTCCTGATACATAGCAATCAGCCCCAGCATTTT.

The chain links TRBV5-6 to TRBJ1-2; tentative D call: TRBD1 (5 bases). This CDR3 has 16 residues. The V and J ends lost 0 bases and 4 bases respectively, with 16 bases between them. CDR1 and CDR2 (germline): SGHDT, YYEEEE. The CDR3 nucleotides read TGTGCCAGCAGCTTGGAGTTAGGGGTTTCTCTCTATGGCTACACCTTC. This encodes CASSLELGVSLYGYTF.

The gene calls are TRBV15 and TRBJ2-3; 10 bases line up with TRBD2. CDR3 size: 21 residues. V shed 2 bases, J shed 8 bases, and the junction held 25 bases outside the gene matches. From germline, CDR1 is LNHNV and CDR2 YYDKDF (reference sequence). The CDR3 coding sequence is TGTGCCACCAGCAGACAAACCGGGACTAGCGAAGCGGCCTGGAAACGCGGTACGCAGTATTTT. It translates to CATSRQTGTSEAAWKRGTQYF.

The gene calls are TRBV9 and TRBJ2-1; possibly TRBD2 for D (6 bases). Germline-derived CDR1 and CDR2 are SGDLS and YYNGEE. The CDR3 loop spans 16 amino acids. Deletions cut 0 bases from V and 0 bases from J, with 10 bases between. In DNA, the CDR3 is TGTGCCAGCAGCGTAGCTCCCGGGAGCTCCTACAATGAGCAGTTCTTC. This sequence encodes CASSVAPGSSYNEQFF. Full variable domain (remainder filled in from reference TRBV9 and TRBJ2-1): DSGVTQTPKHLITATGQRVTLRCSPRSGDLSVYWYQQSLDQGLQFLIQYYNGEERAKGNILERFSAQQFPDLHSELNLSSLELGDSALYFCASSVAPGSSYNEQFFGPGTRLTVL.